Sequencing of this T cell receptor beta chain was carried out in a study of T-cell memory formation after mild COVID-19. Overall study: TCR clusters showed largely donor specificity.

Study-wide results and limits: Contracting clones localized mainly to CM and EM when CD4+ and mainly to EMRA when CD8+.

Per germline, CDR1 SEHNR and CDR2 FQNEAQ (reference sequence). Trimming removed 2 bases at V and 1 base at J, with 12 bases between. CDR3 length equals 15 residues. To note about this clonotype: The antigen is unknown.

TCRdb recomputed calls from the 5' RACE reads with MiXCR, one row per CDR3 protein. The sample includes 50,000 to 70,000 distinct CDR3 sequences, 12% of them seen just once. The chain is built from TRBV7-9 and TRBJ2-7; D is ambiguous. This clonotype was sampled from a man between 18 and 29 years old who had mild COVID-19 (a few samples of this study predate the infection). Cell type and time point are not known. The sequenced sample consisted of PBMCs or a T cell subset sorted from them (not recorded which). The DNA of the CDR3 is TGTGCCAGCAGCTTATCGTTTGGGCTATCCTACGAGCAGTACGTC. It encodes CASSLSFGLSYEQYV.